The 8 T cell receptor beta chains in this list originate from one sample, sequenced in a study of somatic mutations in cytotoxic T cells in rheumatoid arthritis. Assay: immunoSEQ multiplex PCR; the TCRdb copy retains only in-frame clones and omits some. The table records 2,500 to 3,000 clones, 65% to 70% of them present only once. Sequencing used CD8+ T cells sorted from synovial fluid. These receptors were obtained from a woman aged 18-29 years with rheumatoid arthritis.

Points on this clone: Other nucleotide sequences from this sample produce the same CDR3. V usage is TRBV19 and J usage is TRBJ1-5; 7 nucleotides align to TRBD1. CDR1 LNHDA and CDR2 SQIVND come from the germline V gene (reference sequence). The CDR3 has 14 residues. The ends lost 9 bases at V and 2 bases at J; junction bases unmatched: 7. DNA of the CDR3: TGTGCCAGCACACAGGGGTTCCGCAATCAGCCCCAGCATTTT. This encodes CASTQGFRNQPQHF.

The V gene is TRBV30, the J gene TRBJ1-3, with 8 bases identical to TRBD1. Germline loops: CDR1 GTSNPN, CDR2 SVGIG (reference sequence). This CDR3 region has 15 residues. V was pared by 3 bases and J by 0 bases, with 4 bases of the junction left unmatched. The CDR3 DNA sequence: TGTGCCTGGAGCGCCGGGACAGGCTCTGGAAACACCATATATTTT. This encodes CAWSAGTGSGNTIYF.

V gene TRBV19 combines with J gene TRBJ1-5; tentatively, D is TRBD1 (5 bases). This CDR3 contains 15 residues. The V and J ends lost 6 bases and 5 bases respectively, with 17 bases between them. CDR1 is LNHDA and CDR2 is SQIVND in the germline V gene (reference sequence). The CDR3 DNA follows: TGTGCCAGTAGCCAGGGTCCCTTATTGCATCAGCCCCAGCATTTT. Translation gives CASSQGPLLHQPQHF.

The CDR3 loop is CASSWTPGTGSTDTQYF. In nucleotides, the CDR3 is TGCGCCAGCAGCTGGACCCCCGGGACTGGTAGCACAGATACGCAGTATTTT. The rearrangement links TRBV5-1 to TRBJ2-3; TRBD2 might be the D (6 bases). Germline V gives CDR1 SGHRS, CDR2 YFSETQ. V lost 3 bases and J lost 0, with 17 bases in between. This CDR3 contains 17 residues.

This clone came up a few times. The rearrangement joins TRBV19 to TRBJ2-2, with TRBD2 as a possible D gene (6 bases). CDR3 length equals 18 residues. V gave up 3 bases and J gave up 7 bases, with 24 bases separating them. Germline loops: CDR1 LNHDA, CDR2 SQIVND (reference sequence). The CDR3 reads CASSIVGEAAPGDGELFF. The CDR3 region has the DNA TGTGCCAGTAGTATCGTGGGGGAGGCGGCCCCTGGGGACGGGGAGCTGTTTTTT.

The J gene is TRBJ2-7, the V gene TRBV2; possibly TRBD1 for D (7 bases). This CDR3 is 13 amino acids long. Per germline, CDR1 SNHLY and CDR2 FYNNEI. Trimming pared 8 bases from V and 3 bases from J, leaving 14 bases between. CDR3 sequence: CASGGTEIYEQYF. The CDR3 nucleotides are TGTGCCAGCGGCGGGACAGAAATCTACGAGCAGTACTTC.

In this sample, this clone turned up a few times. The chain couples TRBV28 to TRBJ2-7, with 8 nucleotides matching TRBD1. The CDR3 loop spans 16 amino acids. The junction had 12 bases not matched to a gene; V was cut back by 6 bases and J by 2 bases. The germline V gene has CDR1 MDHEN and CDR2 SYDVKM. The CDR3 is CASSPSGTGHPYEQYF. The CDR3 DNA follows: TGTGCCAGCAGCCCGAGTGGGACAGGTCACCCCTACGAGCAGTACTTC.

The V call is TRBV29-1, the J call TRBJ2-5; 10 nucleotides line up with TRBD2. Germline V gene sequence: CDR1 SQVTM, CDR2 ANQGSEA. The CDR3 is 16 residues long. V dropped 3 bases and J dropped 5; count of bases not matched to a gene: 12. The CDR3 protein is CSVEGPSGSSGETQYF. CDR3 bases: TGCAGCGTTGAGGGGCCTAGCGGGAGCTCCGGTGAGACCCAGTACTTC.